This T cell receptor beta chain stems from a study of T-cell reconstitution after alpha-beta-depleted transplantation in children. Trimming cost V 0 bases and J 0 bases, with 10 bases left between them. Germline V gene sequence: CDR1 SGHDT, CDR2 YYEEEE. CDR3 size: 16 residues. Only a few counts were recorded for this clonotype. The library targeted TCRbeta and was prepared with unique molecular identifiers. Each CDR3 protein is one row after TCRdb ran MiXCR on the PCR reads. The data show 500,000 to 600,000 distinct CDR3 sequences, approximately 30% seen once. This clonotype was obtained from a human donor who donated a stem cell graft to a child with aplastic anemia. V usage is TRBV5-6 and J usage is TRBJ1-5; D uncertain. This sample comprised PBMCs from the stem cell graft donor, obtained from the stem cell graft. The CDR3 loop is CASSLGTDLSNQPQHF. In nucleotides, the CDR3 is TGTGCCAGCAGCTTGGGGACCGACCTTAGCAATCAGCCCCAGCATTTT.